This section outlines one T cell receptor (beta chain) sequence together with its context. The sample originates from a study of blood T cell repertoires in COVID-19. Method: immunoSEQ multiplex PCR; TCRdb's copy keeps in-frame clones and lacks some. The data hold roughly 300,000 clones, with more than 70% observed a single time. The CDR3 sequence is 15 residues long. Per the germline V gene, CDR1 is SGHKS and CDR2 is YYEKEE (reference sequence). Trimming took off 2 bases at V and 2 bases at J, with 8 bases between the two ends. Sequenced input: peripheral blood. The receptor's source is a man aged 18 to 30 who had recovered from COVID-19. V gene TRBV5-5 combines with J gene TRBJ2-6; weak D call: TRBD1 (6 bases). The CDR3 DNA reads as TGTGCCAGCAGCTTCTGGACAGCTGGGGCCAACGTCCTGACTTTC. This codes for CASSFWTAGANVLTF.